The 28 T cell receptor beta chains below come from one sample, sequenced in a study of T cell changes during pregnancy in multiple sclerosis (dated by TCRdb to between 2017 and 2020). The receptor library was made with the immunoSEQ multiplex PCR assay. As stored in TCRdb, this immuneACCESS dataset retains in-frame rearrangements with V and J assigned. A fraction of the clones does not appear; measured against another copy, unresolved V genes explain less than half of the discrepancy, and the remainder lacks a known reason. This sample comprises about 47,000 clones, 80% to 95% of them detected only once. The top ten clonotypes cover 0.8% to 1% of the sample. This specimen was peripheral blood, taken after pregnancy. These receptors were obtained from a female donor with multiple sclerosis, enrolled in a pregnancy study.

The chain has TRBV5-5 and TRBJ1-4, with a tentative D call TRBD1 (5 bases). This CDR3 region has 15 residues. Trimming pared 0 bases from V and 6 bases from J, leaving 12 bases between. Germline loops: CDR1 SGHKS, CDR2 YYEKEE (reference sequence). CDR3 nucleotide sequence: TGTGCCAGCAGCTTGGCCGGACCCAGGGATGAAAAACTGTTTTTT. It codes for CASSLAGPRDEKLFF.

The chain uses TRBV6-6 and TRBJ1-2; TRBD1 might be the D (6 bases). V was shortened by 7 bases and J by 2 bases, with 8 bases between the two germline ends. Germline assignment: CDR1 MNHNY and CDR2 SVGAGI (reference sequence). The CDR3 runs 12 residues. CDR3 loop: CASTTGNYGYTF. CDR3 DNA sequence: TGTGCCAGCACCACAGGGAACTATGGCTACACCTTC.

This chain connects TRBV6-5 to TRBJ1-5; D might be TRBD1 (6 bases). Germline CDR1 is MNHEY and CDR2 is SVGAGI. The CDR3 spans 15 residues. V was shortened by 11 bases and J by 0 bases, with 17 bases between the two germline ends. The chain's CDR3 is CASGDRKSSNQPQHF. DNA for the CDR3: TGTGCCTCAGGAGACAGGAAAAGTAGCAATCAGCCCCAGCATTTT.

The rearrangement uses TRBV19 and TRBJ2-2; no clear D gene. CDR1 and CDR2 from the germline V gene are LNHDA and SQIVND (reference sequence). CDR3 length: 10 residues. Trimming shortened V by 9 bases and J by 4 bases, and 3 bases separated the two germline ends. The CDR3 bases are TGTGCCAGCGGCACCGGGGAGCTGTTTTTT. Protein product: CASGTGELFF. Filled out from reference TRBV19 and TRBJ2-2, the complete variable domain reads DGGITQSPKYLFRKEGQNVTLSCEQNLNHDAMYWYRQDPGQGLRLIYYSQIVNDFQKGDIAEGYSVSREKKESFPLTVTSAQKNPTAFYLCASGTGELFFGEGSRLTVL.

The rearrangement joins TRBV5-4 to TRBJ1-3, with no clear D. CDR1 is SGHNT, CDR2 YYREEE, per germline (reference sequence). The CDR3 spans 18 residues. Trimming took 1 base from V and 0 from J, leaving 17 bases between them. The CDR3 protein is CASSLWRAPLLSGNTIYF. CDR3 DNA sequence: TGTGCCAGCAGCTTGTGGAGGGCACCGTTACTCTCTGGAAACACCATATATTTT.

V is TRBV9 and J is TRBJ2-2; tentatively, D is TRBD2 (6 bases). Germline-derived CDR1 and CDR2 are SGDLS and YYNGEE. The germline V and J ends were trimmed by 3 bases and 6 bases, with 12 bases remaining between them. The CDR3 loop spans 14 amino acids. DNA for the CDR3: TGTGCCAGCAGCGCCTGGGACTCGGCCGGGGAGCTGTTTTTT. This sequence encodes CASSAWDSAGELFF.

The chain has TRBV25-1 and TRBJ1-4; D is possibly TRBD1 (6 bases). The CDR3 sequence is 13 residues long. The germline V and J ends were trimmed by 5 bases and 5 bases, with 9 bases remaining between them. Per the germline V gene, CDR1 is MGHDK and CDR2 is SYGVNS. CDR3 amino acids: CASSMTGNEKLFF. As DNA, the CDR3 is TGTGCCAGCAGTATGACAGGAAATGAAAAACTGTTTTTT.

The chain combines TRBV7-9 with TRBJ2-7; TRBD1 matches 8 bases. CDR1 and CDR2 from the germline V gene are SEHNR and FQNEAQ (reference sequence). This CDR3 comprises 13 residues. Germline trimming cut 3 bases from V and 6 bases from J; bases unmatched to any gene: 4. This CDR3 is CASSFRGTGEQYF. The CDR3 DNA follows: TGTGCCAGCAGCTTCAGAGGGACAGGCGAGCAGTACTTC.

This clone was detected once. The chain's CDR3 is CASSRLAENTGELFF. The CDR3 DNA sequence: TGTGCCAGCTCTCGACTAGCGGAGAACACCGGGGAGCTGTTTTTT. The chain couples TRBV18 to TRBJ2-2; 9 bases are shared with TRBD2. This CDR3 is built from 15 residues. The V and J ends lost 6 bases and 1 base, in that order; junction bases with no gene match: 3. The germline CDR1 and CDR2 sequences are KGHSH and LQKENI.

The chain is built from TRBV6-6 and TRBJ2-1, with TRBD1 matching 10 bases. The germline gives CDR1 MNHNY, CDR2 SVGAGI (reference sequence). The trim removed 5 bases at V and 2 bases at J, leaving 6 bases unmatched. This CDR3 comprises 16 residues. This chain's CDR3 is CASSRPGTGAYNEQFF. DNA for the CDR3: TGTGCCAGCAGTCGCCCGGGGACAGGGGCCTACAATGAGCAGTTCTTC.

As DNA, the CDR3 is TGTGCCAGCAGCTTGTTCAGGGATAATGAAAAACTGTTTTTT. Protein: CASSLFRDNEKLFF. The chain is built from TRBV7-9 and TRBJ1-4; perhaps TRBD1 as D (5 bases). The CDR3 has 14 amino acids. With 3 bases removed from V and 4 bases from J, the gap between germline ends came to 9 bases. The germline V gene has CDR1 SEHNR and CDR2 FQNEAQ (reference sequence).

The chain is built from TRBV7-9 and TRBJ2-7; D possibly corresponds to TRBD1 (5 bases). The CDR3 has 16 residues. CDR1 is SEHNR, CDR2 FQNEAQ, per germline (reference sequence). V was cut by 6 bases and J by 0 bases, with 18 bases left in between. CDR3 in DNA: TGTGCCAGCAGTTTCCCCCCGGACAAAGTCTCCTACGAGCAGTACTTC. Its protein product is CASSFPPDKVSYEQYF. Drawing the rest from reference TRBV7-9 and TRBJ2-7, the complete variable domain is DTGVSQNPRHKITKRGQNVTFRCDPISEHNRLYWYRQTLGQGPEFLTYFQNEAQLEKSRLLSDRFSAERPKGSFSTLEIQRTEQGDSAMYLCASSFPPDKVSYEQYFGPGTRLTVT.

This chain connects TRBV4-1 to TRBJ1-1, with D maybe TRBD1 (6 bases). The CDR3 runs 14 residues. V was clipped by 1 base and J by 6 bases, with 12 bases between them. Germline values: CDR1 MGHRA, CDR2 YSYEKL. CDR3 coding DNA: TGCGCCAGCAGCCAAGGATCAGGGGTCCCTGAAGCTTTCTTT. The encoded protein is CASSQGSGVPEAFF.

Regarding this clone: A read error may produce the germline difference seen at one junction end. The chain employs TRBV20-1 and TRBJ1-2, with a tentative D call TRBD1 (5 bases). Germline CDR1 DFQATT, CDR2 SNEGSKA (reference sequence). CDR3 length equals 11 residues. CDR3 sequence (DNA): TGCAGTGCCCGTAGACAGAACTTTGCTTTCTTC. This codes for CSARRQNFAFF.

The chain uses TRBV25-1 and TRBJ1-1, with TRBD1 as a possible D gene (6 bases). The V end lost 2 bases, the J end lost 2 bases, and 9 bases lay between the germline ends. Germline V gene data show CDR1 as MGHDK and CDR2 as SYGVNS. The CDR3 runs to 14 residues. The CDR3 loop is CASSEQDRNTEAFF. The CDR3 bases are TGTGCCAGCAGTGAACAGGACAGAAACACTGAAGCTTTCTTT. The full variable domain, its missing parts supplied by reference TRBV25-1 and TRBJ1-1, is EADIYQTPRYLVIGTGKKITLECSQTMGHDKMYWYQQDPGMELHLIHYSYGVNSTEKGDLSSESTVSRIRTEHFPLTLESARPSHTSQYLCASSEQDRNTEAFFGQGTRLTVV.

The rearrangement uses TRBV5-6 and TRBJ1-1; D is ambiguous. V was clipped by 4 bases and J by 0 bases, with 13 bases between them. The CDR3 spans 15 residues. Germline V CDR1 and CDR2: SGHDT, YYEEEE. Here the CDR3 reads CASSPLVRLNTEAFF. CDR3 sequence (DNA): TGTGCCAGCAGCCCGCTAGTTAGATTGAACACTGAAGCTTTCTTT.

The chain has TRBV7-3 and TRBJ1-2; the match to TRBD1 covers 10 bases. The CDR3 runs to 15 residues. Germline CDR1 is SGHTA and CDR2 is FQGTGA. J was trimmed by 4 bases and V by 2 bases; bases with no gene match: 4. CDR3 sequence reads: CASSLPGQGIYGYTF. The DNA of the CDR3 is TGTGCCAGCAGCTTACCGGGACAGGGGATCTATGGCTACACCTTC.

The CDR3 region has the DNA TGTGCCAGCAGCACCAGCGGGGTAGCTCATAATGAGCAGTTCTTC. Translated, it gives CASSTSGVAHNEQFF. The rearrangement links TRBV6-6 to TRBJ2-1; 7 nucleotides agree with TRBD2. The CDR3 has 15 residues. Per germline, CDR1 MNHNY and CDR2 SVGAGI (reference sequence). V dropped 6 bases and J dropped 7; count of bases not matched to a gene: 12.

V and J are TRBV10-3 and TRBJ2-7; 12 bases line up with TRBD2. CDR1 and CDR2 (germline): ENHRY, SYGVKD. The V segment lost 3 bases and the J segment 1 base; nucleotides outside the gene matches: 7. The CDR3 has 17 amino acids. CDR3 coding DNA: TGTGCCATCAGTGACCCCTCTAGCGGGGGGGGATCCTACGAGCAGTACTTC. Protein: CAISDPSSGGGSYEQYF.

This clone appeared once. The V and J genes are TRBV5-6 and TRBJ2-1; 15 nucleotides line up with TRBD2. Germline CDR1 reads SGHDT; CDR2 reads YYEEEE. The V gene end was trimmed by 7 bases and the J gene end by 3 bases; junction bases not matched to a gene: 2. There are 15 residues in the CDR3. Here the CDR3 DNA reads TGTGCCAGCTCGGGACTAGCGGGGGGCTACAATGAGCAGTTCTTC. This gives the protein CASSGLAGGYNEQFF.

The chain has TRBV19 and TRBJ2-2; possibly TRBD1 for D (6 bases). This CDR3 contains 16 residues. Trimming stripped 5 bases from V and 6 bases from J, with 19 bases between. Germline V CDR1 and CDR2: LNHDA, SQIVND (reference sequence). The CDR3 DNA sequence: TGTGCCAGTAGTGGGGGACACGGGACAATCCCCGGGGAGCTGTTTTTT. Residues: CASSGGHGTIPGELFF.

The rearrangement joins TRBV7-2 to TRBJ2-7; 10 positions match TRBD1. Germline trimming cut 5 bases from V and 2 bases from J; bases unmatched to any gene: 6. CDR3 size: 15 residues. From germline, CDR1 is SGHTA and CDR2 FQGNSA. The CDR3 DNA sequence: TGTGCCAGCAGCCCGAGGACAGGGGGGGCCTACGAGCAGTACTTC. It translates to CASSPRTGGAYEQYF.

The chain links TRBV19 to TRBJ2-3, with a possible D match to TRBD1 (5 bases). Germline loops: CDR1 LNHDA, CDR2 SQIVND (reference sequence). V was trimmed by 1 base and J by 12 bases, leaving 11 bases between them. This CDR3 region has 12 residues. CDR3 protein: CASSIGGTGQYF. Written as DNA, the CDR3 is TGTGCCAGTAGTATAGGGGGCACAGGTCAGTATTTT.

This clone was detected only once. The rearrangement uses TRBV10-3 and TRBJ2-5; 8 bases map to TRBD1. V trimming: 2 bases; J trimming: 5 bases; junction bases outside the gene matches: 4. This CDR3 comprises 14 residues. CDR1 is ENHRY, CDR2 SYGVKD, per germline. CDR3: CAISEGRGRETQYF. DNA for the CDR3: TGTGCCATCAGTGAGGGCAGGGGGCGGGAGACCCAGTACTTC.

The V and J genes are TRBV7-3 and TRBJ1-1; possible D gene TRBD1, 5 bases. The germline V gene has CDR1 SGHTA and CDR2 FQGTGA. The CDR3 runs 14 residues. Deletions cut 2 bases from V and 4 bases from J, with 11 bases between. The CDR3 reads CASSLQGSGTEAFF. CDR3 in DNA: TGTGCCAGCAGCTTACAGGGCTCGGGCACTGAAGCTTTCTTT. Full variable domain (rest looked up from reference TRBV7-3 and TRBJ1-1): GAGVSQTPSNKVTEKGKYVELRCDPISGHTALYWYRQSLGQGPEFLIYFQGTGAADDSGLPNDRFFAVRPEGSVSTLKIQRTERGDSAVYLCASSLQGSGTEAFFGQGTRLTVV.

The J gene is TRBJ2-5, the V gene TRBV7-8, with 12 bases fitting TRBD2. The CDR3 is 16 residues long. Germline CDR1 SGHVS, CDR2 FQNEAQ. The junction had 6 bases not matched to a gene; V was cut back by 3 bases and J by 4 bases. The CDR3 loop reads CASSLASGGAGETQYF. The CDR3 nucleotides are TGTGCCAGCAGCTTGGCTAGCGGGGGGGCGGGAGAGACCCAGTACTTC.

V usage is TRBV6-1 and J usage is TRBJ1-1; TRBD1 matches 7 bases. V was pared by 6 bases and J by 11 bases, with 9 bases of the junction left unmatched. This CDR3 is 12 amino acids long. In germline, CDR1 is MNHNS, CDR2 SASEGT. This chain's CDR3 is CASSAGGLRAFF. DNA of the CDR3: TGTGCCAGCAGCGCAGGGGGACTTAGGGCTTTCTTT.

This chain joins TRBV7-6 and TRBJ2-2; 7 nucleotides line up with TRBD2. Germline loops: CDR1 SGHVS, CDR2 FNYEAQ. The CDR3 length is 12 residues. V was clipped by 5 bases and J by 6 bases; unmatched bases: 0. The CDR3 reads CASSAGAGELFF. In nucleotides, the CDR3 is TGTGCCAGCAGCGCGGGAGCCGGGGAGCTGTTTTTT.